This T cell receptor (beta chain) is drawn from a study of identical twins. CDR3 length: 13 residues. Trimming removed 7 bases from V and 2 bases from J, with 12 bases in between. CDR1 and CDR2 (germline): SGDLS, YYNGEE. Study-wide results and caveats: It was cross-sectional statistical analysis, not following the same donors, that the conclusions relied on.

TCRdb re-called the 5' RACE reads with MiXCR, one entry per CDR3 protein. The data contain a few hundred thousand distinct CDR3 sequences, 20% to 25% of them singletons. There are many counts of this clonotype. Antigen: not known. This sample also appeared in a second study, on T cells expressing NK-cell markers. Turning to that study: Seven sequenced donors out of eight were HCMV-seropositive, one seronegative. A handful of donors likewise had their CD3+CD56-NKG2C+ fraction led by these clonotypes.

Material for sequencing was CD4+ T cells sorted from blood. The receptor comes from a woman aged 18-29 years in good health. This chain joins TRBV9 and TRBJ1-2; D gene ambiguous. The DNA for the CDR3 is TGTGCCAGCGGGGAGGGTCCGAACTATGGCTACACCTTC. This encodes CASGEGPNYGYTF.